A selection of T cell receptor beta chains follows, all from one sample in a study of OX40 agonist ivuxolimab in advanced cancers. Assay used: immunoSEQ multiplex PCR; TCRdb lists only in-frame clones, some missing. The data show tens of thousands of clones, around 90% seen once. The sample was CD4+ or CD8+ T cells sorted from blood, taken in a trial of the OX40 agonist ivuxolimab. The receptors shown here come from an adult with an advanced solid tumor such as melanoma, head and neck, liver or kidney cancer. Both conserved end residues are part of each CDR3. A D gene is named only where the DNA matches it firmly. Not all rows give a size; the values are once, few, many and, for expanded clones, a class.

D | J | V | size | CDR3 | DNA
- | TRBJ2-7 | TRBV5-1 | - | CASSWRSGSYEQYF | TGCGCCAGCAGCTGGAGGAGTGGCTCCTACGAGCAGTACTTC
- | TRBJ2-7 | TRBV4-1 | - | CASSQAPRADFQYEQYF | TGCGCCAGCAGCCAAGCCCCAAGGGCAGATTTTCAATACGAGCAGTACTTC
TRBD1 | TRBJ1-5 | TRBV11-2 | - | CASSATGGGNQPQHF | TGTGCCAGCAGCGCCACAGGGGGGGGCAATCAGCCCCAGCATTTT
- | TRBJ2-3 | TRBV19 | - | CASSIGARRGADTQYF | TGTGCCAGTAGTATCGGTGCTAGGAGGGGCGCAGATACGCAGTATTTT
TRBD1 | TRBJ2-7 | TRBV28 | once | CASSYGTGVYEQYF | TGTGCCAGCAGTTACGGGACAGGAGTCTACGAGCAGTACTTC
TRBD2 | TRBJ2-3 | TRBV6-6 | - | CASSRGTSGATDTQYF | TGTGCCAGCAGTCGCGGGACTAGCGGGGCCACAGATACGCAGTATTTT
- | TRBJ1-2 | TRBV4-3 | - | CASSQDRSGYGYTF | TGCGCCAGCAGCCAAGACAGGTCCGGCTATGGCTACACCTTC
- | TRBJ1-5 | TRBV27 | - | CASSLAGTDQPQHF | TGTGCCAGCAGTTTAGCCGGGACGGATCAGCCCCAGCATTTT
- | TRBJ2-3 | TRBV6-5 | - | CASTSGVADTQYF | TGTGCCAGCACCTCGGGGGTAGCAGATACGCAGTATTTT
- | TRBJ2-7 | TRBV18 | medium-sized | CASSPPGTRGYEQYF | TGTGCCAGCTCACCACCCGGGACAAGAGGCTACGAGCAGTACTTC
- | TRBJ2-3 | TRBV4-1 | - | CASSQDEVDTQYF | TGCGCCAGCAGCCAAGATGAGGTGGATACGCAGTATTTT
TRBD2 | TRBJ2-3 | TRBV11-2 | once | CASSLSGGRDTQYF | TGTGCCAGCAGCTTGAGCGGGGGCCGAGATACGCAGTATTTT
- | TRBJ1-1 | TRBV7-9 | - | CASSGAGGVYTEAFF | TGTGCCAGCAGCGGAGCCGGGGGAGTGTACACTGAAGCTTTCTTT
- | TRBJ1-6 | TRBV6-5 | - | CASSAQTGNSPLHF | TGTGCCAGCAGTGCCCAGACAGGAAATTCACCCCTCCACTTT
- | TRBJ2-1 | TRBV7-9 | - | CASSVRRDFSYNEQFF | TGTGCCAGCAGCGTTAGACGGGACTTCTCCTACAATGAGCAGTTCTTC
- | TRBJ1-2 | TRBV28 | - | CASSATGIYGYTF | TGTGCCAGCAGTGCTACAGGGATCTATGGCTACACCTTC
- | TRBJ2-3 | TRBV7-6 | - | CASGGAGDTQYF | TGTGCCAGCGGAGGGGCTGGAGATACGCAGTATTTT
- | TRBJ2-7 | TRBV28 | once | CASSLSLAGGGEQYF | TGTGCCAGCAGTTTATCATTGGCAGGGGGAGGTGAGCAGTACTTC
- | TRBJ2-2 | TRBV5-1 | - | CASSLTVAGRGTGELFF | TGCGCCAGCAGCTTGACCGTCGCAGGGAGAGGTACCGGGGAGCTGTTTTTT
- | TRBJ2-7 | TRBV14 | - | CASSLGGGPYEQYF | TGTGCCAGCAGCCTTGGGGGGGGGCCCTACGAGCAGTACTTC
- | TRBJ2-6 | TRBV6-5 | - | CASSYQANSGANVLTF | TGTGCCAGCAGTTACCAGGCAAACTCTGGGGCCAACGTCCTGACTTTC
- | TRBJ2-5 | TRBV13 | - | CASSLGPQETQYF | TGTGCCAGCAGCCTAGGACCGCAAGAGACCCAGTACTTC
- | TRBJ2-2 | TRBV5-4 | - | CASSYEAGELFF | TGTGCCAGCAGCTACGAGGCCGGGGAGCTGTTTTTT
- | TRBJ2-7 | TRBV6-1 | once | CASSGWNLGSYEQYF | TGTGCCAGCTCTGGGTGGAATTTGGGCTCCTACGAGCAGTACTTC
TRBD1 | TRBJ1-1 | TRBV5-1 | - | CASSDGTGADEAFF | TGCGCCAGCAGCGACGGGACAGGGGCGGATGAAGCTTTCTTT
- | TRBJ1-1 | TRBV6-5 | - | CASSSGVSTEAFF | TGTGCCAGCAGTAGCGGGGTGTCCACTGAAGCTTTCTTT
TRBD2 | TRBJ2-2 | TRBV7-8 | once | CASSFGTSLAGELFF | TGTGCCAGCAGCTTCGGGACTAGTTTGGCCGGGGAGCTGTTTTTT
- | TRBJ1-2 | TRBV14 | - | CASSQSSNYGYTF | TGTGCCAGCAGCCAAAGCTCTAACTATGGCTACACCTTC
- | TRBJ1-5 | TRBV7-2 | - | CASSLGHRGQPQHF | TGTGCCAGCAGCTTAGGACACCGGGGACAGCCCCAGCATTTT
TRBD1 | TRBJ1-2 | TRBV6-5 | - | CASSLGTVPYGYTF | TGTGCCAGCAGTCTCGGGACAGTACCCTATGGCTACACCTTC
- | TRBJ2-1 | TRBV4-2 | - | CASSQDTWGTSYNEQFF | TGTGCCAGCAGCCAAGATACCTGGGGGACTTCCTACAATGAGCAGTTCTTC
- | TRBJ2-1 | TRBV30 | - | CAWSWEVRGNEQFF | TGTGCCTGGAGTTGGGAGGTAAGGGGAAATGAGCAGTTCTTC
TRBD2 | TRBJ2-7 | TRBV29-1 | - | CSVEGDTTSGSSYEQYF | TGCAGCGTTGAAGGCGACACGACTAGCGGGAGCTCCTACGAGCAGTACTTC
TRBD1 | TRBJ2-7 | TRBV10-1 | - | CASSEGTVTYEQYF | TGCGCCAGCAGTGAAGGGACAGTCACCTACGAGCAGTACTTC
- | TRBJ1-2 | TRBV6-1 | - | CASSESGGGYYGYTF | TGTGCCAGCAGTGAAAGTGGCGGCGGTTACTATGGCTACACCTTC
- | TRBJ2-7 | TRBV29-1 | - | CSVVTAYEQYF | TGCAGCGTTGTGACGGCCTACGAGCAGTACTTC
- | TRBJ2-1 | TRBV5-4 | once | CASSAGLPSYNEQFF | TGTGCCAGCAGCGCGGGTTTGCCCTCCTACAATGAGCAGTTCTTC
- | TRBJ2-3 | TRBV5-1 | - | CASSLEGPTSTDTQYF | TGCGCCAGCAGCTTGGAGGGCCCGACTAGCACAGATACGCAGTATTTT
TRBD1 | TRBJ2-1 | TRBV4-1 | - | CASSRGQGDNEQFF | TGCGCCAGCAGCCGTGGACAGGGAGACAATGAGCAGTTCTTC
- | TRBJ1-6 | TRBV7-9 | - | CASSLAHSGGSPLHF | TGTGCCAGCAGCTTAGCCCATTCCGGTGGTTCACCCCTCCACTTT
TRBD1 | TRBJ2-7 | TRBV6-1 | - | CASSELGGQGHEQYF | TGTGCCAGCAGTGAATTGGGGGGACAGGGGCACGAGCAGTACTTC
- | TRBJ1-1 | TRBV5-1 | - | CASSLGWQGEIEAFF | TGCGCCAGCAGCTTGGGGTGGCAGGGAGAGATCGAAGCTTTCTTT
- | TRBJ2-7 | TRBV7-9 | - | CASSLAPSGSYEQYF | TGTGCCAGCAGCTTAGCTCCCTCGGGGTCCTACGAGCAGTACTTC
- | TRBJ2-7 | TRBV19 | - | CASSAGHPDYEQYF | TGTGCCAGTAGTGCGGGACATCCAGACTACGAGCAGTACTTC
- | TRBJ1-4 | TRBV2 | - | CASSEGGMGEKLFF | TGTGCCAGCAGTGAAGGGGGGATGGGCGAAAAACTGTTTTTT